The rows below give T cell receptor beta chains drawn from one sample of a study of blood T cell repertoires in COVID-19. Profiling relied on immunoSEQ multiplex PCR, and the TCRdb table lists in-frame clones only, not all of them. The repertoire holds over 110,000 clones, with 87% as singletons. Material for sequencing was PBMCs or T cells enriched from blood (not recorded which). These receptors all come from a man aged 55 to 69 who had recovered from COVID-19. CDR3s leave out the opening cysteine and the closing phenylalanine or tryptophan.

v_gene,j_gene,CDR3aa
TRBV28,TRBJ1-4,ASRGWGTDEKLF
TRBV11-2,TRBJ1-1,ASSLRGQGPGTEAF
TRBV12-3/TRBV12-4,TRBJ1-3,ASRSQGQDTIY
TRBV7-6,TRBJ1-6,ASSLYSGTGGNSPLH
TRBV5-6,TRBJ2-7,ASSLVAVGSYEQY
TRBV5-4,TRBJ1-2,ASSQQASHGYT
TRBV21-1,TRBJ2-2,ASSKVTRDRDEGTGELF
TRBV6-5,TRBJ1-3,ASSYSGRVYGNTIY
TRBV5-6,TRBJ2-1,ASSLDWNEQF
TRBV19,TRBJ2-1,ASSIRESSYNEQF
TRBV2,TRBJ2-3,ASSEASTVDTQY
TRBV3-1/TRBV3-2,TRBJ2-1,ASSQTGTGRGEQF
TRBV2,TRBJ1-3,ASSEFSVSGGNTIY
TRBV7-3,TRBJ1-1,ASSLQGDTEAF
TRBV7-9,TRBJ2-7,ASSFGSGTGEQY
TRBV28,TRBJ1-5,ASWGGRQPQH
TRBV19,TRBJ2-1,ASSILAGGDRF
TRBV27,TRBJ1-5,ASSVLGVQPQH
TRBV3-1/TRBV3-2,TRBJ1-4,ASSWGQATNEKLF
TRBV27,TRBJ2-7,ASSSPGLAGVKNEQY
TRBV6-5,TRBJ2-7,ASSYLTAHYSYEQY
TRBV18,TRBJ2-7,ASSPPGTGSGEQY
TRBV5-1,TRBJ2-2,ASSWGLAGGTGELF
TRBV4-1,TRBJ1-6,ASKRGSSSYNSPLH
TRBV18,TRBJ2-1,ASSPKQYNEQF
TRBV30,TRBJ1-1,AWSGAGWTEAF
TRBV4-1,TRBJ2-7,ASSPLATYEQY
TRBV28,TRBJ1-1,ATNSWANTEAF
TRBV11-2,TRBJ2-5,ASSSAGGPETQY
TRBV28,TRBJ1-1,ASSLRFNTEAF
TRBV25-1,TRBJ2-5,ASSTSGTTQY
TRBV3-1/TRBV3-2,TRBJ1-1,ASSQGADAEAF
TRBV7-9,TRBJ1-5,ASSLDGTSNQPQH
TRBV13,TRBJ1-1,ASSLDREGTEAF
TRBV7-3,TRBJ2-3,ASSSGGGTDTQY
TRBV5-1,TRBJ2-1,ASSLLGPGSYNEQF
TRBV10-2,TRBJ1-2,ATYSWGGIDGYT